This T cell receptor (beta chain) was documented in a study of shared clonotypes between healthy human individuals (dated by TCRdb to about 2020). In terms of the full investigation: The cohort included three men and a couple of women between 18 and 49 years of age. For each donor, CD4 naive and CD4 memory were each run on three plates, CD8 naive on two plates, and CD8 memory on one plate. Each donor's leukapheresis produced roughly between roughly 0.85 and 9.5 billion PBMCs. The study deeply sequenced blood TCR repertoires of five healthy adults to estimate repertoire size and the extent of clonotype sharing between individuals. Libraries were prepared and TCR repertoires were sequenced by different laboratories using diverse techniques, in order to increase sequencing depth and limit assay-specific biases. The study at large found these results: Naive subsets generally had larger estimated clonotype richness than memory subsets did. Sharing across several donors was observed for about 5% of naive CD4, under 4% of naive CD8, 2.3% of memory CD4, and about 0.38% of memory CD8 clonotypes. Compared with non-shared clonotypes, clonotypes shared by all four sorted-subset donors had higher generation probabilities. Because the study included a small number of donors, the genetic and exposure-history diversity represented was limited. Rarefaction of sorted-subset datasets indicated incomplete sequencing despite the large sequencing depth. Pairwise subsampling led to the expectation that sequencing depth would affect the degree of clonotype sharing among donors. Only blood was sampled, and tissue TCR repertoires likely differ from those in blood.

Using the deep immunoSEQ assay, multiplex PCR amplified TCR CDR3 regions from genomic DNA. Extracted genomic DNA from each cell subset was distributed evenly across all wells of several immunoSEQ 96-well plates, and each plate was treated as a replicate. For sorted subsets, each replicate PCR was loaded with about 0.2 ug genomic DNA, equivalent to 30,000 or so T cell genomes. Purified libraries were measured with a Qubit 3.0 fluorometer, size-checked on a Bioanalyzer 2100, and measured again with the KAPA Library Quantification kit. Every immunoSEQ 96-well plate was sequenced on a separate single-read 150-cycle Illumina NextSeq 550 flow cell. In the authors' own workflow: Because the immunoSEQ output included only junctional sequences and no quality scores, the filtering could not be the same as the filtering used for full-length reads. Sequences were annotated with PyIR, a Python wrapper for IgBLAST v1.9, using IMGT germline references to assign V/J genes and CDR3. Reads with weak V/J assignments (E-value above 1e-6), missing CDR3, stop codons, out-of-frame junctions, or ambiguous translated residues were removed. V3J clonotypes were defined by identical inferred V gene, J gene, and CDR3 amino acid sequence. Percentage overlap between repertoires was calculated by dividing the number of shared unique clonotypes by the size of the smaller repertoire. Three approaches were used to assess repertoire richness: RTK rarefaction, the Chao1 estimator, and Recon v2.1 estimates of unobserved clonotypes. Generation probabilities were computed with OLGA for all TCRbeta clonotypes obtained by the gDNA method from several donors. Here the immuneACCESS table is served through TCRdb, limited to in-frame sequences with V and J called. Missing clones are a known gap in these copies; in checked studies unresolved V genes cover under half, and the rest lacks a known reason. The D gene and trimming were derived from the DNA, and the V and J assignments and clone size from that table. The sample has around 2,000,000 clones on record, about 94% of them singletons. The ten largest account for about 1.1% of the sample.

For the CD8 naive samples, CD45RO-negative cells were positively selected for CCR7, yielding a CD45RA+CCR7+ population from which TemRA cells were excluded. The donors were healthy, HIV-negative adults who had no recently reported acute infections or vaccinations. All donors were Caucasian adults living in Nashville, Tennessee, USA. Blood was collected by leukapheresis, and PBMCs were isolated by Ficoll-Histopaque density gradient centrifugation and then cryopreserved in liquid nitrogen vapor phase. Analytical flow cytometry was used to check the purity and quantity of each magnetically sorted T cell population. Each sorted fraction had its genomic DNA isolated and then quantified by UV absorbance on a Nanodrop 2000c. CDR1 and CDR2, per the germline V gene, are MNHEY and SVGAGI. Taken from cysteine to phenylalanine, the CDR3 has 13 residues. The retained sequence is limited to the CDR3, 39 bases, with the frame set at the first base. V is clipped by 6 bases and J by 0 bases, and the sequence between their germline boundaries is 7 bases long.

As concerns this clone: The antigen this receptor binds is unknown. No base qualities exist here, and no much larger clone lies one base off it.

The source material was naive CD8+ T cells sorted from blood. This sample's cell subset or site label indicates: CD45RA+CCR7+. This sequence was found in a man in his late teens or twenties in good health. The chain employs TRBV6-5 and TRBJ2-3; the D region possibly corresponds to TRBD2 (5 bases align). The DNA sequence reads TGTGCCAGCAGGGACTTAAGCACAGATACGCAGTATTTT. This yields the protein CASRDLSTDTQYF.